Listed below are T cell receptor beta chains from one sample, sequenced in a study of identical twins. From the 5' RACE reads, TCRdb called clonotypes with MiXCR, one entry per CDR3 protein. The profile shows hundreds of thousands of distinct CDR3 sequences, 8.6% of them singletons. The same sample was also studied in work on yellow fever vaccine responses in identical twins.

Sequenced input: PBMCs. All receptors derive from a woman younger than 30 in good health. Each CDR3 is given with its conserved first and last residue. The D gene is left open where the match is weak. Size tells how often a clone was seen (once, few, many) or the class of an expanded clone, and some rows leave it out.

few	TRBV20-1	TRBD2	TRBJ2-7	CSAIPSGGAVYEQYF	TGCAGTGCTATCCCTAGCGGGGGGGCAGTTTACGAGCAGTACTTC
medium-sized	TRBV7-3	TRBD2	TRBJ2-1	CASSIVSGGNEQFF	TGTGCCAGCAGCATAGTTAGCGGGGGGAATGAGCAGTTCTTC
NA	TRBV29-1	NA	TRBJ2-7	CSVEDPGYEQYF	TGCAGCGTTGAAGATCCAGGATACGAGCAGTACTTC
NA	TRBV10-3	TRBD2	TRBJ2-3	CAISEGLAGSSTDTQYF	TGTGCCATCAGTGAGGGACTAGCGGGGTCGAGCACAGATACGCAGTATTTT
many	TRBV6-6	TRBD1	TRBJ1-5	CASRGEGAQPQHF	TGTGCCAGCAGGGGGGAGGGGGCGCAGCCCCAGCATTTT
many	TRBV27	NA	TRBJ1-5	CASSLYSGDLLPQHF	TGTGCCAGCAGTTTATACTCCGGGGACCTATTGCCCCAGCATTTT
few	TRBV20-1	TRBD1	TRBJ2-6	CSASYGQGAAGANVLTF	TGCAGTGCTAGTTATGGACAGGGGGCTGCTGGGGCCAACGTCCTGACTTTC
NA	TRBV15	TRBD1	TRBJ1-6	CATSRSVIGTDHSPLHF	TGTGCCACCAGCAGAAGTGTTATCGGGACAGACCATTCACCCCTCCACTTT
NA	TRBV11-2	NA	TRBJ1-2	CASSLGEGYTF	TGTGCCAGCAGCTTAGGAGAGGGCTACACCTTC
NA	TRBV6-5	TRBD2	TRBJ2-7	CASRLSWTSGRPTPYEQYF	TGTGCCAGCAGATTATCCTGGACTAGCGGGAGGCCTACTCCCTACGAGCAGTACTTC
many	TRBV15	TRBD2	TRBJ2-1	CATSRGLGLAGGANEQFF	TGTGCCACCAGCAGGGGGTTGGGACTAGCGGGAGGTGCGAATGAGCAGTTCTTC
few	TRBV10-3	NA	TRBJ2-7	CAISGAQGLNYEQYF	TGTGCCATCTCCGGGGCGCAGGGGCTGAACTACGAGCAGTACTTC
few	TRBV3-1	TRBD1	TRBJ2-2	CASSPQGAIAGELFF	TGTGCCAGCAGCCCTCAGGGGGCTATCGCCGGGGAGCTGTTTTTT
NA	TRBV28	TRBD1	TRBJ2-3	CASSTQGARNTDTQYF	TGTGCCAGCAGTACTCAGGGGGCGCGGAATACAGATACGCAGTATTTT
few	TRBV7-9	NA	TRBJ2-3	CASSLVMREDTQYF	TGTGCCAGCAGCTTAGTTATGCGAGAAGATACGCAGTATTTT
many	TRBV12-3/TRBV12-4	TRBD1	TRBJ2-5	CASSLGTGGPETQYF	TGTGCCAGCAGTTTAGGGACAGGGGGTCCAGAGACCCAGTACTTC
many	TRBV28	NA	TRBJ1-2	CASSLGRTTEPYGYTF	TGTGCCAGCAGTTTAGGCCGCACGACAGAGCCTTATGGCTACACCTTC
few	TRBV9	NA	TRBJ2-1	CASSGFDEQFF	TGTGCCAGCAGCGGATTCGATGAGCAGTTCTTC
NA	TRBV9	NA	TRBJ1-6	CASNNPGGGSPLHF	TGTGCCAGCAACAACCCCGGGGGGGGATCACCCCTCCACTTT
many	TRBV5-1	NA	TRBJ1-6	CASSLGQGSNSPLHF	TGCGCCAGCAGCTTGGGTCAGGGGTCGAATTCACCCCTCCACTTT
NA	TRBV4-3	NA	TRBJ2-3	CASSTRERVTDTQYF	TGCGCCAGCAGCACCCGTGAGCGGGTCACAGATACGCAGTATTTT
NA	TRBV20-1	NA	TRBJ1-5	CSATHRNSNQPQHF	TGCAGTGCTACCCACAGGAATAGCAATCAGCCCCAGCATTTT
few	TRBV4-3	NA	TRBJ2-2	CASSQVPSGATGELFF	TGCGCCAGCAGCCAAGTACCCTCGGGCGCCACCGGGGAGCTGTTTTTT
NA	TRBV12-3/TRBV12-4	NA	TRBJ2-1	CASSPRSSLYYNEQFF	TGTGCCAGCAGTCCACGTTCTAGCTTATACTACAATGAGCAGTTCTTC
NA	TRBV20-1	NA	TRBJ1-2	CSATTLGFGYGYTF	TGCAGTGCGACGACGTTGGGTTTTGGTTATGGCTACACCTTC
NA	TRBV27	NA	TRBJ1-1	CASSLGEWGTEAFF	TGTGCCAGCAGTTTGGGAGAGTGGGGCACTGAAGCTTTCTTT
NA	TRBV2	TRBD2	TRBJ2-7	CASRRLAREQYF	TGTGCCAGCAGAAGACTAGCGCGTGAGCAGTACTTC
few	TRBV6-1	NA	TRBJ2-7	CASAPSYEQYF	TGTGCCAGCGCCCCATCCTACGAGCAGTACTTC
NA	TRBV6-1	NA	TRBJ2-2	CASRLPGSGELFF	TGTGCCAGCAGGCTCCCGGGGTCCGGGGAGCTGTTTTTT
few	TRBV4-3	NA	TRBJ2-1	CASSHLSVGDEQFF	TGCGCCAGCAGCCATCTCTCCGTCGGAGATGAGCAGTTCTTC
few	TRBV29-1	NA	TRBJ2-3	CSVDSYTRDTQYF	TGCAGCGTTGACTCTTATACCAGAGATACGCAGTATTTT
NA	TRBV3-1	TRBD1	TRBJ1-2	CASSQGTGGSGYGYTF	TGTGCCAGCAGCCAAGGGACAGGGGGATCCGGCTATGGCTACACCTTC
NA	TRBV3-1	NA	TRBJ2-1	CASSHGRNEQFF	TGTGCCAGCAGCCATGGGCGCAATGAGCAGTTCTTC
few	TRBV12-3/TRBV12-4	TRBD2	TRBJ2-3	CASSSGGSNTDTQYF	TGTGCCAGCTCTAGCGGGGGGTCTAACACAGATACGCAGTATTTT
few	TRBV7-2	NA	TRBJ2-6	CASSLGFSSGANVLTF	TGTGCCAGCAGCTTAGGTTTTAGCTCTGGGGCCAACGTCCTGACTTTC
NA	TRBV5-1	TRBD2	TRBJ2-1	CASSPGLAGVHEQFF	TGCGCCAGCAGCCCGGGACTAGCGGGAGTTCATGAGCAGTTCTTC
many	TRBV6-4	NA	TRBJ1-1	CANEGTEAFF	TGTGCCAACGAGGGCACTGAAGCTTTCTTT
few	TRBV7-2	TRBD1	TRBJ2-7	CASGSGTEIYEQYF	TGTGCCAGCGGCTCCGGGACAGAGATCTACGAGCAGTACTTC
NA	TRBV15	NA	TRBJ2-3	CATSPKSLALSTDTQYF	TGTGCCACCAGCCCGAAGAGTCTAGCGCTAAGCACAGATACGCAGTATTTT
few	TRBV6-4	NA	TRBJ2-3	CASSDLPADTQYF	TGTGCCAGCAGTGACCTGCCCGCAGATACGCAGTATTTT